This T cell receptor (beta chain) was identified in a study of blood T cell repertoires in COVID-19. The CDR3 length is 16 residues. After removal of 6 bases from V and 1 base from J, the junction contained 5 bases not matched to a gene. From germline, CDR1 is SNHLY and CDR2 FYNNEI. The repertoire was sequenced with immunoSEQ multiplex PCR; TCRdb's copy has only in-frame clones and lacks some. This sample has 180,000 or so clones; about 89% occur once, and the top ten carry approximately 0.77%. Enrolled through a virtual design, the participants were between about 18 and 100 years of age and came from 24 US areas. Participants reported their clinical history, and cohort assignment relied on those reports. The recovered donors of Cohort 3 showed two negative PCRs, clearance, or symptom resolution.

Sequencing was performed on PBMCs or T cells enriched from blood (not recorded which). This receptor was taken from a woman between 18 and 29 years old who had recovered from COVID-19. The rearrangement links TRBV2 to TRBJ2-3, with TRBD2 matching over 12 bases. The CDR3 region has the DNA TGTGCCAGCAGACCCCCTAGCGGGAGGGGCACAGATACGCAGTATTTT. As protein: CASRPPSGRGTDTQYF.